This T cell receptor (beta chain) was obtained from a study of cytomegalovirus exposure and HLA in healthy donors. The germline V gene encodes CDR1 SGHAT and CDR2 FQNNGV. V shed 3 bases and J 1 base; nucleotides not matched to a gene: 8. The CDR3 is 16 amino acids. Use of 60 Vbeta and 13 Jbeta primers characterized the PCR. The table came from immunoSEQ multiplex PCR; TCRdb's copy has only in-frame clones and leaves some out. Here the sample spans more than 200,000 clones, around 85% being singletons. This rearrangement joins TRBV11-2 to TRBJ2-5, with 7 bases fitting TRBD2. This clonotype was sampled from a human donor in good health. Sequencing was performed on PBMCs. The CDR3 DNA sequence: TGTGCCAGCAGCTTCTCTGCGGGCGGGAGCCAAGAGACCCAGTACTTC. Translating gives CASSFSAGGSQETQYF.